Listed below are T cell receptor beta chains from one sample, sequenced in a study of blood T cell repertoires in COVID-19. TCRdb's copy holds only in-frame clones and misses some; the assay was immunoSEQ multiplex PCR. The table shows 230,000 or so clones, with 88% occurring only once. The sample was PBMCs or T cells enriched from blood (not recorded which). The receptors here all came from a woman in her thirties who had recovered from COVID-19. Each CDR3 is given with its conserved first and last residue. Each record gives: V gene, J gene, clone size, D gene, CDR3 DNA, CDR3 protein. The D gene is left open where the match is weak. Not all rows give a size; the values are once, few, many and, for expanded clones, a class.

v_gene: TRBV6-5; j_gene: TRBJ1-2; abundance: few; d_gene: NA; CDR3nt: TGTGCCAGCAGCCCCGGGATATTTAACTATGGCTACACCTTC; CDR3aa: CASSPGIFNYGYTF
v_gene: TRBV7-9; j_gene: TRBJ1-1; abundance: NA; d_gene: TRBD1; CDR3nt: TGTGCCAGCAGCTCATCATTCCGGGACAGGGAGTTCATGAACACTGAAGCTTTCTTT; CDR3aa: CASSSSFRDREFMNTEAFF
v_gene: TRBV19; j_gene: TRBJ2-3; abundance: NA; d_gene: TRBD1; CDR3nt: TGTGCCAGTAGGCGGGACAGGGGACCAGATACGCAGTATTTT; CDR3aa: CASRRDRGPDTQYF
v_gene: TRBV3-1/TRBV3-2; j_gene: TRBJ1-5; abundance: NA; d_gene: NA; CDR3nt: TGTGCCAGCAGCCAAGTGTTTTCGGCACAGGGAGGGAGCAATCAGCCCCAGCATTTT; CDR3aa: CASSQVFSAQGGSNQPQHF
v_gene: TRBV9; j_gene: TRBJ1-2; abundance: NA; d_gene: NA; CDR3nt: TGTGCCAGCAGCGTAGGAAGGGGTTCTAACTATGGCTACACCTTC; CDR3aa: CASSVGRGSNYGYTF
v_gene: TRBV2; j_gene: TRBJ1-5; abundance: NA; d_gene: NA; CDR3nt: TGTGCCAGCAGTGTCAGTTCTCCTTATGGCAATCAGCCCCAGCATTTT; CDR3aa: CASSVSSPYGNQPQHF
v_gene: TRBV19; j_gene: TRBJ1-1; abundance: NA; d_gene: NA; CDR3nt: TGTGCCAGTGGCTACAGGGCGGACACTGAAGCTTTCTTT; CDR3aa: CASGYRADTEAFF
v_gene: TRBV23-1; j_gene: TRBJ2-3; abundance: NA; d_gene: NA; CDR3nt: TGCGCCAGCAACTCCAGGGTAAGGGCAGATACGCAGTATTTT; CDR3aa: CASNSRVRADTQYF
v_gene: TRBV24-1; j_gene: TRBJ2-3; abundance: NA; d_gene: NA; CDR3nt: TGTGCCACCAGTAGGGGATTGGTCGGGACAGATACGCAGTATTTT; CDR3aa: CATSRGLVGTDTQYF
v_gene: TRBV14; j_gene: TRBJ1-6; abundance: NA; d_gene: NA; CDR3nt: TGTGCCAGCAGCCAAGATAGAGCTTTTTATTCACCCCTCCACTTT; CDR3aa: CASSQDRAFYSPLHF
v_gene: TRBV7-6; j_gene: TRBJ1-2; abundance: few; d_gene: NA; CDR3nt: TGTGCCAGCAGCTTAGAGTTGGGGGCGGGGGGCGGCTACACCTTC; CDR3aa: CASSLELGAGGGYTF
v_gene: TRBV7-2; j_gene: TRBJ2-1; abundance: NA; d_gene: TRBD2; CDR3nt: TGTGCCAGCAGCCCAAGACTAGCATACAATGAGCAGTTCTTC; CDR3aa: CASSPRLAYNEQFF
v_gene: TRBV12-5; j_gene: TRBJ2-3; abundance: NA; d_gene: NA; CDR3nt: TGTGCTAGTGGTCCACAGGGTGCAGATACGCAGTATTTT; CDR3aa: CASGPQGADTQYF
v_gene: TRBV5-8; j_gene: TRBJ1-2; abundance: NA; d_gene: TRBD1; CDR3nt: TGTGCCAGCAGCTCTCCGGGACAGGGGGCTTTGGGCTACACCTTC; CDR3aa: CASSSPGQGALGYTF
v_gene: TRBV12-3/TRBV12-4; j_gene: TRBJ1-2; abundance: NA; d_gene: NA; CDR3nt: TGTGCCAGCAGCCCGGGAGACGTTTATGGCTACACCTTC; CDR3aa: CASSPGDVYGYTF
v_gene: TRBV7-2; j_gene: TRBJ1-3; abundance: NA; d_gene: NA; CDR3nt: TGTGCCAGCAGTACCGGGACTGCTGGAAACACCATATATTTT; CDR3aa: CASSTGTAGNTIYF
v_gene: TRBV13; j_gene: TRBJ1-1; abundance: NA; d_gene: NA; CDR3nt: TGTGCCAGCAGCTTAGGGACTCCGAACACTGAAGCTTTCTTT; CDR3aa: CASSLGTPNTEAFF
v_gene: TRBV10-3; j_gene: TRBJ2-1; abundance: NA; d_gene: TRBD1; CDR3nt: TGTGCCAGCGGACAGGACAATGAGCAGTTCTTC; CDR3aa: CASGQDNEQFF
v_gene: TRBV19; j_gene: TRBJ2-2; abundance: few; d_gene: NA; CDR3nt: TGTGCCAGTAACGCCTTAGAGAACACCGGGGAGCTGTTTTTT; CDR3aa: CASNALENTGELFF
v_gene: TRBV19; j_gene: TRBJ1-2; abundance: NA; d_gene: NA; CDR3nt: TGTGCCAGTAGTAACACGGACAGTAGCGGCTACACCTTC; CDR3aa: CASSNTDSSGYTF
v_gene: TRBV4-1; j_gene: TRBJ2-5; abundance: NA; d_gene: TRBD2; CDR3nt: TGCGCCAGCAGCCAAGAAAAGCGGGGGAAAGAGACCCAGTACTTC; CDR3aa: CASSQEKRGKETQYF
v_gene: TRBV13; j_gene: TRBJ2-7; abundance: NA; d_gene: NA; CDR3nt: TGTGCCAGCAGCCTACGGACAGCCTACGAGCAGTACTTC; CDR3aa: CASSLRTAYEQYF
v_gene: TRBV19; j_gene: TRBJ1-1; abundance: NA; d_gene: NA; CDR3nt: TGTGCCAGTAGTATAGGAGGGGGGGCGAACACTGAAGCTTTCTTT; CDR3aa: CASSIGGGANTEAFF
v_gene: TRBV4-1; j_gene: TRBJ1-1; abundance: NA; d_gene: TRBD1; CDR3nt: TGCGCCAGCAGCCAAGATCGGACAGGCCCTTTGGCTGAAGCTTTCTTT; CDR3aa: CASSQDRTGPLAEAFF
v_gene: TRBV19; j_gene: TRBJ2-2; abundance: NA; d_gene: NA; CDR3nt: TGTGCCAGTAGTAATACGGGGGGCGGATTGAGCGGGGAGCTGTTTTTT; CDR3aa: CASSNTGGGLSGELFF
v_gene: TRBV5-6; j_gene: TRBJ1-4; abundance: NA; d_gene: TRBD1; CDR3nt: TGTGCCAGCAGCTCTTTCAGACAGGGCCCAAGGACTAATGAAAAACTGTTTTTT; CDR3aa: CASSSFRQGPRTNEKLFF
v_gene: TRBV19; j_gene: TRBJ1-2; abundance: NA; d_gene: NA; CDR3nt: TGTGCCAGTAGTATCTTAACAGGGAGTAACTATGGCTACACCTTC; CDR3aa: CASSILTGSNYGYTF
v_gene: TRBV5-6; j_gene: TRBJ1-6; abundance: NA; d_gene: NA; CDR3nt: TGTGCCAGCAGCTTGGTTGGAGGGTCATATAATTCACCCCTCCACTTT; CDR3aa: CASSLVGGSYNSPLHF
v_gene: TRBV15; j_gene: TRBJ2-3; abundance: NA; d_gene: NA; CDR3nt: TGTGCCACCAGCAGAGATACTCGCACAGATACGCAGTATTTT; CDR3aa: CATSRDTRTDTQYF
v_gene: TRBV9; j_gene: TRBJ2-6; abundance: NA; d_gene: TRBD1; CDR3nt: TGTGCCAGCAGCGCAGGACAGGGAATGGTCGGGGCCAACGTCCTGACTTTC; CDR3aa: CASSAGQGMVGANVLTF
v_gene: TRBV4-3; j_gene: TRBJ1-4; abundance: NA; d_gene: NA; CDR3nt: TGCGCCAGCAGCCAAGCTCCGTATCCCCACAGGGCAGCTAATAATGAAAAACTGTTTTTT; CDR3aa: CASSQAPYPHRAANNEKLFF
v_gene: TRBV7-9; j_gene: TRBJ1-4; abundance: NA; d_gene: NA; CDR3nt: TGTGCCAGCAGCGGAAACGGACAAGATAATGAAAAACTGTTTTTT; CDR3aa: CASSGNGQDNEKLFF
v_gene: TRBV5-6; j_gene: TRBJ1-4; abundance: NA; d_gene: NA; CDR3nt: TGTGCCAGCAGCCCAACTCTTGACAGGACCGCGGAAAAACTGTTTTTT; CDR3aa: CASSPTLDRTAEKLFF
v_gene: TRBV5-1; j_gene: TRBJ1-2; abundance: NA; d_gene: NA; CDR3nt: TGCGCCAGCAGCTTGGCCGGTGTAGGGGGAAGCTACACCTTC; CDR3aa: CASSLAGVGGSYTF
v_gene: TRBV2; j_gene: TRBJ1-1; abundance: NA; d_gene: TRBD1; CDR3nt: TGTGCCAGCAGAGAGGGACAGGGGAAGAGGGTACGGGCTTTCTTT; CDR3aa: CASREGQGKRVRAFF
v_gene: TRBV18; j_gene: TRBJ1-2; abundance: NA; d_gene: NA; CDR3nt: TGTGCCAGCTCACCCGGGCAGGGTGGCTATGGCTACACCTTC; CDR3aa: CASSPGQGGYGYTF
v_gene: TRBV6-8; j_gene: TRBJ1-1; abundance: NA; d_gene: TRBD1; CDR3nt: TGTGCCAGCAGTTACTGGTGGGGACAGGTGAACACTGAAGCTTTCTTT; CDR3aa: CASSYWWGQVNTEAFF
v_gene: TRBV2; j_gene: TRBJ1-4; abundance: NA; d_gene: TRBD1; CDR3nt: TGTGCCAGCAGTGGCCGACAGGGGCGCTTGGAAAAACTGTTTTTT; CDR3aa: CASSGRQGRLEKLFF
v_gene: TRBV29-1; j_gene: TRBJ1-2; abundance: NA; d_gene: NA; CDR3nt: TGCAGCGTTGAAGGAGGGCGAGGCTACACCTTC; CDR3aa: CSVEGGRGYTF
v_gene: TRBV25-1; j_gene: TRBJ1-4; abundance: NA; d_gene: NA; CDR3nt: TGTGCCAGCAGTGATCAGGGCTATAATGAAAAACTGTTTTTT; CDR3aa: CASSDQGYNEKLFF
v_gene: TRBV9; j_gene: TRBJ2-3; abundance: NA; d_gene: NA; CDR3nt: TGTGCCAGCAGCGTAGCTTTGTGGAGGGATACGCAGTATTTT; CDR3aa: CASSVALWRDTQYF
v_gene: TRBV14; j_gene: TRBJ1-2; abundance: NA; d_gene: NA; CDR3nt: TGTGCCAGCAGCCAAGAGTACAGCCGAATTAACTATGGCTACACCTTC; CDR3aa: CASSQEYSRINYGYTF
v_gene: TRBV9; j_gene: TRBJ1-3; abundance: once; d_gene: NA; CDR3nt: TGTGCCAGCAGCTCTATCCGAGGGAGTGGAAACACCATATATTTT; CDR3aa: CASSSIRGSGNTIYF
v_gene: TRBV28; j_gene: TRBJ2-7; abundance: NA; d_gene: NA; CDR3nt: TGTGCCAGCAGTTTAACAGTACTCTACGAGCAGTACTTC; CDR3aa: CASSLTVLYEQYF
v_gene: TRBV25-1; j_gene: TRBJ2-7; abundance: NA; d_gene: NA; CDR3nt: TGTGCCAGCAGTGATACGGGGTCCTACGAGCAGTACTTC; CDR3aa: CASSDTGSYEQYF
v_gene: TRBV6-6; j_gene: TRBJ1-2; abundance: NA; d_gene: NA; CDR3nt: TGTGCCAGCTCGGGGGAAAACCTCATGGGGGATGGCTACACCTTC; CDR3aa: CASSGENLMGDGYTF
v_gene: TRBV9; j_gene: TRBJ2-1; abundance: NA; d_gene: NA; CDR3nt: TGTGCCAGCAGCGTATCGGTCTACAATGAGCAGTTCTTC; CDR3aa: CASSVSVYNEQFF
v_gene: TRBV6-2/TRBV6-3; j_gene: TRBJ1-6; abundance: NA; d_gene: NA; CDR3nt: TGTGCCAGCAGCAACGTTCCCTCAGGCCTCCACTTT; CDR3aa: CASSNVPSGLHF
v_gene: TRBV7-2; j_gene: TRBJ1-5; abundance: NA; d_gene: NA; CDR3nt: TGTGCCAGCAGCTTAACAGGGCGGAGCAATCAGCCCCAGCATTTT; CDR3aa: CASSLTGRSNQPQHF
v_gene: TRBV7-3; j_gene: TRBJ2-3; abundance: NA; d_gene: TRBD2; CDR3nt: TGTGCCAGCAGCGGTCGGGGAGCGGGGGGCACAGATACGCAGTATTTT; CDR3aa: CASSGRGAGGTDTQYF
v_gene: TRBV7-8; j_gene: TRBJ2-7; abundance: NA; d_gene: NA; CDR3nt: TGTGCCAGCAGCCCTAGATTGGATGCCTACGAGCAGTACTTC; CDR3aa: CASSPRLDAYEQYF
v_gene: TRBV19; j_gene: TRBJ1-2; abundance: few; d_gene: NA; CDR3nt: TGTGCCAGTAGTATAGATAACAACCTTAACTATGGCTACACCTTC; CDR3aa: CASSIDNNLNYGYTF
v_gene: TRBV29-1; j_gene: TRBJ1-2; abundance: NA; d_gene: TRBD1; CDR3nt: TGCAGCGTTGAAATACGGACAGGGGGCAGGGGCTACACCTTC; CDR3aa: CSVEIRTGGRGYTF
v_gene: TRBV5-5; j_gene: TRBJ2-2; abundance: once; d_gene: NA; CDR3nt: TGTGCCAGCAGCATACCAGGGTCCGTGGACACCGGGGAGCTGTTTTTT; CDR3aa: CASSIPGSVDTGELFF
v_gene: TRBV4-3; j_gene: TRBJ2-1; abundance: many; d_gene: NA; CDR3nt: TGCGCCAGCAGCCAAGACAGGGGTTACGACAATGAGCAGTTCTTC; CDR3aa: CASSQDRGYDNEQFF